A single sample gave rise to the 21 T cell receptor beta chains below, sequenced in a study of siplizumab effects on memory and regulatory T cells. Generated by immunoSEQ multiplex PCR, the TCRdb table keeps only in-frame clones and is missing some. The sample consists of around 100,000 clones, more than 85% of them appearing once. Sequencing was done on a sample of CD4+ T cells sorted from blood. These receptors were taken from a human donor in good health.

V usage is TRBV5-1 and J usage is TRBJ2-1; a weak D match, TRBD1 (5 bases). CDR3 length equals 12 residues. Germline CDR1 and CDR2: SGHRS and YFSETQ. V was cut by 0 bases and J by 8 bases, with 6 bases left in between. This CDR3 is CASSLGGDEQFF. The CDR3 nucleotides are TGCGCCAGCAGCTTGGGGGGCGATGAGCAGTTCTTC.

V is TRBV28 and J is TRBJ1-2; D is possibly TRBD1 (6 bases). Germline V gene lookup returns CDR1 MDHEN and CDR2 SYDVKM. V shed 4 bases and J shed 7 bases, with 16 bases lying between them. CDR3 length: 14 residues. The CDR3 region has the DNA TGTGCCAGCAGTTGGAATAAACAGGGAGGTGGCTACACCTTC. As protein: CASSWNKQGGGYTF.

V gene TRBV11-2 combines with J gene TRBJ1-6; D is undetermined. The CDR3 length is 16 residues. V lost 5 bases and J 7 bases, leaving 18 bases between the germline ends. Germline CDR1 is SGHAT and CDR2 is FQNNGV. The DNA for the CDR3 is TGTGCCAGCAGCCAGAGACGTCCCACGGGAAATTCACCCCTCCACTTT. This encodes CASSQRRPTGNSPLHF.

This rearrangement joins TRBV7-9 to TRBJ2-5, with TRBD2 as a possible D gene (7 bases). The germline V gene has CDR1 SEHNR and CDR2 FQNEAQ (reference sequence). Trimming pared 5 bases from V and 2 bases from J, leaving 12 bases between. The CDR3 runs 14 residues. Written as DNA, the CDR3 is TGTGCCAGCAGCGCCCGGGGGGCACAAGAGACCCAGTACTTC. This sequence encodes CASSARGAQETQYF.

The chain links TRBV2 to TRBJ2-3; 9 nucleotides align to TRBD2. V lost 7 bases and J lost 1; bases outside the gene matches: 6. This CDR3 contains 15 residues. The germline CDR1 and CDR2 sequences are SNHLY and FYNNEI. CDR3 region: CASNGLAGRTDTQYF. CDR3 DNA sequence: TGTGCCAGCAATGGCCTAGCGGGGCGCACAGATACGCAGTATTTT.

V gene TRBV2 combines with J gene TRBJ2-7, with 7 positions matching TRBD1. Unmatched junction bases numbered 7, after V lost 4 bases and J lost 4 bases. The V gene's germline CDR1 is SNHLY and CDR2 FYNNEI. This CDR3 contains 14 residues. CDR3 nucleotides: TGTGCCAGCAGTGCTCGGACAGGACCTTACGAGCAGTACTTC. Encoded protein: CASSARTGPYEQYF.

The chain couples TRBV30 to TRBJ2-2; D unresolved. V lost 1 base and J 3 bases, leaving 0 bases between the germline ends. From germline, CDR1 is GTSNPN and CDR2 SVGIG (reference sequence). The CDR3 contains 11 residues. The CDR3 DNA reads as TGTGCCTGGAGTGACACCGGGGAGCTGTTTTTT. This codes for CAWSDTGELFF.

The chain couples TRBV19 to TRBJ2-7, with 7 bases identical to TRBD1. The germline CDR1 and CDR2 sequences are LNHDA and SQIVND (reference sequence). V lost 3 bases and J lost 5; bases outside the gene matches: 13. CDR3 size: 16 residues. The CDR3 DNA reads TGTGCCAGTAGTATGGTTTCCTGGGACAGACACGACGAGCAGTACTTC. As protein: CASSMVSWDRHDEQYF.

This clone is a singleton in its sample. The chain links TRBV6-6 to TRBJ1-2; tentatively, D is TRBD1 (6 bases). This CDR3 is built from 14 residues. Germline CDR1 MNHNY, CDR2 SVGAGI (reference sequence). The V end lost 6 bases, the J end lost 1 base, and 12 bases lay between the germline ends. This chain's CDR3 is CASSSGQINYGYTF. The CDR3 DNA sequence: TGTGCCAGCAGCTCGGGACAAATTAACTATGGCTACACCTTC.

V usage is TRBV28 and J usage is TRBJ2-5, with TRBD2 identical over 14 bases. The CDR3 has 15 residues. Germline V CDR1 and CDR2: MDHEN, SYDVKM. V was pared by 4 bases and J by 3 bases, with 1 base of the junction left unmatched. DNA of the CDR3: TGTGCCAGCAGTTGGACTAGCGGGGGGAAAGAGACCCAGTACTTC. Protein sequence: CASSWTSGGKETQYF. The variable domain in full, with the rest retrieved from reference TRBV28 and TRBJ2-5, is DVKVTQSSRYLVKRTGEKVFLECVQDMDHENMFWYRQDPGLGLRLIYFSYDVKMKEKGDIPEGYSVSREKKERFSLILESASTNQTSMYLCASSWTSGGKETQYFGPGTRLLVL.

The CDR3 region has the DNA TGTGCCAGCAGCCAAGATCGCCGCACCCGGTCCTCTGGGGCCAACGTCCTGACTTTC. Amino acid sequence: CASSQDRRTRSSGANVLTF. The J gene is TRBJ2-6, the V gene TRBV4-2, with D hard to call. Germline CDR1 LGHNA, CDR2 YNFKEQ. V shed 0 bases and J shed 0 bases, with 15 bases lying between them. The CDR3 runs to 19 residues.

The chain links TRBV2 to TRBJ2-5, with 7 bases lining up with TRBD1. Germline CDR1 reads SNHLY; CDR2 reads FYNNEI. The CDR3 spans 15 residues. V shed 7 bases, J shed 4 bases, and the junction held 12 bases outside the gene matches. CDR3 in amino acids: CASTTIETGTETQYF. The CDR3 DNA sequence: TGTGCCAGCACCACCATAGAGACAGGGACAGAGACCCAGTACTTC.

This clone is a singleton in its sample. The chain carries TRBV18 and TRBJ2-5; 13 nucleotides agree with TRBD2. In germline, CDR1 is KGHSH, CDR2 LQKENI. With 6 bases clipped from V and 2 bases from J, the junction kept 9 bases outside the gene matches. The CDR3 loop spans 17 amino acids. CDR3 amino acids: CASSPGLAGRRQETQYF. The DNA of the CDR3 is TGTGCCAGCTCGCCGGGACTAGCGGGGAGGAGGCAAGAGACCCAGTACTTC. The complete variable domain, with remaining parts taken from reference TRBV18 and TRBJ2-5, reads NAGVMQNPRHLVRRRGQEARLRCSPMKGHSHVYWYRQLPEEGLKFMVYLQKENIIDESGMPKERFSAEFPKEGPSILRIQQVVRGDSAAYFCASSPGLAGRRQETQYFGPGTRLLVL.

The chain combines TRBV7-7 with TRBJ2-3, with no clear D. The germline gives CDR1 SSHAT, CDR2 FNYEAQ (reference sequence). The V gene lost 5 bases and the J gene lost 5 bases, with 11 bases spanning the gap. The CDR3 spans 13 residues. The CDR3 protein is CASSPPMEDTQYF. The DNA for the CDR3 is TGTGCCAGCAGCCCACCGATGGAAGATACGCAGTATTTT.

The CDR3 protein is CASSVGGENTEAFF. The CDR3 nucleotides are TGTGCCAGCAGCGTGGGGGGGGAGAACACTGAAGCTTTCTTT. The genes are TRBV28 and TRBJ1-1; D is perhaps TRBD1 (5 bases). From germline, CDR1 is MDHEN and CDR2 SYDVKM. The CDR3 sequence is 14 residues long. The ends were cut back, 6 bases at V and 1 base at J, with 12 bases in the middle. Supplemented by reference TRBV28 and TRBJ1-1, the full variable domain reads DVKVTQSSRYLVKRTGEKVFLECVQDMDHENMFWYRQDPGLGLRLIYFSYDVKMKEKGDIPEGYSVSREKKERFSLILESASTNQTSMYLCASSVGGENTEAFFGQGTRLTVV.

This clone has a single count. The rearrangement links TRBV18 to TRBJ2-5; 9 bases map to TRBD1. CDR3 size: 15 residues. The V and J ends lost 3 bases and 4 bases, in that order; junction bases with no gene match: 6. Germline V CDR1 and CDR2: KGHSH, LQKENI. CDR3 DNA sequence: TGTGCCAGCTCACCTATACAGGGGGCTCGAGAGACCCAGTACTTC. The encoded protein is CASSPIQGARETQYF.

The count of this clone is one. This rearrangement joins TRBV5-6 to TRBJ2-3; 13 bases are shared with TRBD2. CDR3 length: 18 amino acids. V lost 2 bases and J lost 0; bases outside the gene matches: 6. The germline V gene has CDR1 SGHDT and CDR2 YYEEEE. The CDR3 DNA reads as TGTGCCAGCAGCTTTGGACTAGCGGGGGCCCTAAGCACAGATACGCAGTATTTT. Its protein product is CASSFGLAGALSTDTQYF.

The rearrangement uses TRBV6-4 and TRBJ1-6, with no clear D. With 4 bases removed from V and 4 bases from J, the gap between germline ends came to 8 bases. The CDR3 has 14 residues. Germline V CDR1 and CDR2: MRHNA, SNTAGT. CDR3 coding DNA: TGTGCCAGCAGTGTTGGCCAGTATAATTCACCCCTCCACTTT. This encodes CASSVGQYNSPLHF.

V is TRBV6-1 and J is TRBJ1-5; TRBD1 aligns across 7 bases. With V trimmed by 6 bases and J by 6 bases, 11 bases remained unmatched. The CDR3 spans 15 residues. Germline loops: CDR1 MNHNS, CDR2 SASEGT. CDR3 DNA sequence: TGTGCCAGCAGGGGTGGACAGGAGAGGGGTCAGCCCCAGCATTTT. It specifies CASRGGQERGQPQHF.

The chain has TRBV7-2 and TRBJ2-1, with a possible D match to TRBD2 (5 bases). Germline V lookup: CDR1 SGHTA, CDR2 FQGNSA. V was clipped by 4 bases and J by 2 bases, with 15 bases between them. The CDR3 contains 16 residues. CDR3 bases: TGTGCCAGCAGCTCCCGAAGGAGCGGCGCCTACAATGAGCAGTTCTTC. Protein: CASSSRRSGAYNEQFF. The entire variable domain, with the rest obtained from reference TRBV7-2 and TRBJ2-1, is as follows: GAGVSQSPSNKVTEKGKDVELRCDPISGHTALYWYRQSLGQGLEFLIYFQGNSAPDKSGLPSDRFSAERTGGSVSTLTIQRTQQEDSAVYLCASSSRRSGAYNEQFFGPGTRLTVL.

The rearrangement links TRBV18 to TRBJ2-2; no firm D call. Germline CDR1 and CDR2: KGHSH and LQKENI. The CDR3 contains 15 residues. Deletions cut 1 base from V and 1 base from J, with 7 bases between. The CDR3 reads CASSPRTGNTGELFF. The CDR3 nucleotides are TGTGCCAGCTCACCACGGACGGGGAACACCGGGGAGCTGTTTTTT. Using reference TRBV18 and TRBJ2-2 for the parts outside the CDR3, the full variable domain is NAGVMQNPRHLVRRRGQEARLRCSPMKGHSHVYWYRQLPEEGLKFMVYLQKENIIDESGMPKERFSAEFPKEGPSILRIQQVVRGDSAAYFCASSPRTGNTGELFFGEGSRLTVL.